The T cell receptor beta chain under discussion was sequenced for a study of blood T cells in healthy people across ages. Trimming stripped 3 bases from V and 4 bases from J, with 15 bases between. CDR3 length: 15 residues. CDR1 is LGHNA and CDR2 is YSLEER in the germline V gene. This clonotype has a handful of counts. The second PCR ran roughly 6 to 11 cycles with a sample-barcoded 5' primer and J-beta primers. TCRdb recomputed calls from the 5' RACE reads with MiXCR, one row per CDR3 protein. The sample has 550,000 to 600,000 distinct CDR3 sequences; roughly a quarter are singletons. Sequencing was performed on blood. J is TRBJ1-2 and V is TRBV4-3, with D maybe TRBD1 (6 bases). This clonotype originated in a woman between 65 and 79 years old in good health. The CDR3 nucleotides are TGCGCCAGCAGCCATTCCTTGGACAGAAGCTATGGCTACACCTTC. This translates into CASSHSLDRSYGYTF.